Shown below are 3 T cell receptor beta chains from a single sample sequenced in a study of cytomegalovirus exposure and HLA in healthy donors. In the PCR, 60 Vbeta and 13 Jbeta primers were used. TCRdb keeps only in-frame clones here, not all; method: immunoSEQ multiplex PCR. The sample has about 82,000 clones, 84% seen once. Sequencing was done on a sample of PBMCs. These TCRs come from a man in his 70s in good health and CMV-seropositive.

The V and J genes are TRBV19 and TRBJ1-1; D is unclear. Germline CDR1 LNHDA, CDR2 SQIVND (reference sequence). CDR3 length: 13 amino acids. The V gene lost 1 base and the J gene lost 6 bases, with 9 bases spanning the gap. The CDR3 spells CASSIGPRAEAFF. The CDR3 DNA follows: TGTGCCAGTAGTATAGGCCCAAGAGCTGAAGCTTTCTTT.

The V call is TRBV6-5, the J call TRBJ2-3; 9 bases match TRBD2. The V gene's germline CDR1 is MNHEY and CDR2 SVGAGI. CDR3 length equals 15 residues. Trimming at V came to 3 bases and at J to 1 base, leaving 2 bases not matched to a gene. CDR3 coding DNA: TGTGCCAGCAGTTATAGCGGGGGAGGCACAGATACGCAGTATTTT. As protein: CASSYSGGGTDTQYF.

This chain links TRBV11-2 with TRBJ2-4; 8 positions match TRBD1. The CDR3 extends over 14 amino acids. CDR1 is SGHAT and CDR2 is FQNNGV in the germline V gene. The ends lost 3 bases at V and 6 bases at J; junction bases unmatched: 4. DNA for the CDR3: TGTGCCAGCAGCTTCGCCGGGACAGGAAACATTCAGTACTTC. Its protein product is CASSFAGTGNIQYF. The entire variable domain, with the rest obtained from reference TRBV11-2 and TRBJ2-4, is as follows: EAGVAQSPRYKIIEKRQSVAFWCNPISGHATLYWYQQILGQGPKLLIQFQNNGVVDDSQLPKDRFSAERLKGVDSTLKIQPAKLEDSAVYLCASSFAGTGNIQYFGAGTRLSVL.